Presented here are 11 T cell receptor beta chains from one specimen sequenced in a study of technical replicates of blood from a handful of donors. TCRdb's table, derived via immunoSEQ multiplex PCR, lists solely in-frame clones and lacks some. The table records approximately 13,000 clones, approximately 80% of them present only once. The sample comprised PBMCs. These TCRs come from a human donor in good health.

This chain joins TRBV5-1 and TRBJ2-7, with D possibly matching TRBD1 (6 bases). Trimming pared 5 bases from V and 3 bases from J, leaving 15 bases between. The CDR3 sequence is 14 residues long. The germline gives CDR1 SGHRS, CDR2 YFSETQ. The DNA for the CDR3 is TGCGCCAGCAGGGGGGACACTATAAACTACGAGCAGTACTTC. As protein: CASRGDTINYEQYF.

This chain uses TRBV10-3 with TRBJ1-2, with a weak D call TRBD1 (5 bases). V was clipped by 4 bases and J by 4 bases, with 16 bases between them. This CDR3 has 15 amino acids. Germline V lookup: CDR1 ENHRY, CDR2 SYGVKD. The DNA for the CDR3 is TGTGCCATCAGTGCCAGTCAGGGAACAAGCTATGGCTACACCTTC. Residues: CAISASQGTSYGYTF.

V usage is TRBV7-8 and J usage is TRBJ2-5; 8 nucleotides align to TRBD2. The V gene's germline CDR1 is SGHVS and CDR2 FQNEAQ. The CDR3 runs to 17 residues. The V and J ends lost 5 bases and 3 bases, in that order; junction bases with no gene match: 14. In DNA, the CDR3 is TGTGCCAGCAGCCCTTTTCTGGGACTAGAGCTGAAAGAGACCCAGTACTTC. Its protein is CASSPFLGLELKETQYF.

This clone was detected only a few times. For the CDR3, the DNA is TGTGCCAGCAGCCAAGCCCTACTAGACTACAATGAGCAGTTCTTC. Amino acid sequence: CASSQALLDYNEQFF. This chain connects TRBV4-2 to TRBJ2-1, with D possibly TRBD2 on 5 matching bases. Trimming pared 1 base from V and 3 bases from J, leaving 10 bases between. Germline values: CDR1 LGHNA, CDR2 YNFKEQ. CDR3 length equals 15 residues.

V and J are TRBV5-1 and TRBJ1-5; 7 nucleotides line up with TRBD1. V lost 4 bases, J lost 2 bases, and 6 bases stayed unmatched. The CDR3 extends over 15 amino acids. Germline V lookup: CDR1 SGHRS, CDR2 YFSETQ. In DNA, the CDR3 is TGCGCCAGCAGCACAACAGGGGCGGGCAATCAGCCCCAGCATTTT. Its translation is CASSTTGAGNQPQHF.

This clone was seen just once. The chain combines TRBV2 with TRBJ2-1, with 10 bases that match TRBD2. The germline V gene encodes CDR1 SNHLY and CDR2 FYNNEI. This CDR3 has 18 amino acids. The ends lost 6 bases at V and 2 bases at J; junction bases unmatched: 13. CDR3 DNA: TGTGCCAGCAGCACCAGGACTAGCGGATACCTACCCTACAATGAGCAGTTCTTC. Residues: CASSTRTSGYLPYNEQFF.

This clone has more than one count but fewer than ten. This chain connects TRBV6-1 to TRBJ1-3, with D uncertain. V lost 8 bases and J 0 bases, leaving 14 bases between the germline ends. The CDR3 loop spans 15 amino acids. From germline, CDR1 is MNHNS and CDR2 SASEGT. CDR3 nucleotide sequence: TGTGCCAGCCGGTACAGTCAGTCCTCTGGAAACACCATATATTTT. Its translation is CASRYSQSSGNTIYF.

In this sample, this clone turned up a few times. This rearrangement joins TRBV6-5 to TRBJ1-5; 7 bases agree with TRBD1. Trimming cost V 6 bases and J 9 bases; bases outside gene matches: 11. This CDR3 contains 14 residues. Germline V gene lookup returns CDR1 MNHEY and CDR2 SVGAGI. The CDR3 reads CASSHGGGERPQHF. The CDR3 region has the DNA TGTGCCAGCAGCCACGGAGGGGGCGAGAGGCCCCAGCATTTT.

The gene calls are TRBV6-1 and TRBJ2-7, with 8 bases fitting TRBD2. V shed 3 bases, J shed 6 bases, and the junction held 4 bases outside the gene matches. CDR3 length: 13 residues. Germline loops: CDR1 MNHNS, CDR2 SASEGT. The DNA for the CDR3 is TGTGCCAGCAGTGAGGCTAGCGGGCTCGAGCAGTACTTC. Protein product: CASSEASGLEQYF.

This rearrangement joins TRBV25-1 to TRBJ2-1; D is possibly TRBD1 (5 bases). This CDR3 is built from 15 residues. Germline CDR1 and CDR2: MGHDK and SYGVNS. Between the trimmed V and J ends, which lost 0 bases and 8 bases, there was a span of 14 bases. This CDR3 reads CASSEYQAVRDEQFF. The CDR3 bases are TGTGCCAGCAGTGAATATCAGGCGGTCAGGGATGAGCAGTTCTTC.

CDR3 sequence: CASSDRLTSGSYPYEQYF. In nucleotides, the CDR3 is TGTGCCAGTAGCGACAGACTTACTAGCGGGAGTTACCCCTACGAGCAGTACTTC. The rearrangement joins TRBV19 to TRBJ2-7; 11 positions agree with TRBD2. The V gene's germline CDR1 is LNHDA and CDR2 SQIVND (reference sequence). The trim removed 6 bases at V and 2 bases at J, leaving 15 bases unmatched. This CDR3 comprises 18 residues.